The sequence of this T cell receptor (beta chain) was determined in a study of T-cell reconstitution after alpha-beta-depleted transplantation in children. A TCRbeta library incorporating unique molecular identifiers was prepared. TCRdb redid the calling of the PCR reads with MiXCR, one entry per CDR3 protein. This sample has about 980,000 distinct CDR3 sequences, with about 29% found just once. For this clonotype: Its cognate antigen is unknown.

Regarding the study as a whole: One year post-transplant, T-cell counts and diversity were largely derived from T cells produced anew. In patients about two months after transplant, alpha-beta T cells reportedly arose from several hundred expanded graft clones. From surviving recipient T cells and thymic progenitors came the high day-60 TCRbeta diversity observed in some patients.

CDR3 length: 14 residues. Trimming pared 3 bases from V and 5 bases from J, leaving 15 bases between. Germline lookup yields CDR1 SGHRS and CDR2 YFSETQ. J is TRBJ2-7 and V is TRBV5-1, with D unresolved. The receptor comes from a boy under two years old who had a stem cell transplant for SCID, so the T cells may come from the graft donor. The source material was PBMCs, mostly from graft donor cells, sampled 360 days after TCRalphabeta/CD19-depleted stem cell transplant. This CDR3 is CASSSYVFPDEQYF. CDR3 coding DNA: TGCGCCAGCAGCTCCTACGTGTTTCCCGACGAGCAGTACTTC.